What follows are 2 T cell receptor beta chains derived from one specimen sequenced in a study of neoadjuvant anti-PD-1 for oral cavity cancer. This table comes from immunoSEQ multiplex PCR, and its TCRdb copy is limited to in-frame clones, with some not included. The table includes about 15,000 clones, roughly 67% detected once. Sequenced here: PBMCs, sampled before nivolumab (anti-PD-1) treatment. The origin of the receptors is a person aged 40 to 85 with oral cavity squamous cell carcinoma.

This clone appeared a few times. V usage is TRBV7-2 and J usage is TRBJ2-2, with D possibly matching TRBD1 (6 bases). Trimming took 7 bases from V and 8 from J, leaving 23 bases between them. Germline V gene lookup returns CDR1 SGHTA and CDR2 FQGNSA. The CDR3 is made up of 16 amino acids. DNA of the CDR3: TGTGCCAGCACCCCCCCGGGACAAATAATTAAAGGGGAGCTGTTTTTT. Translating it yields CASTPPGQIIKGELFF.

This clone was detected once. The chain has TRBV6-1 and TRBJ2-2, with D hard to call. The germline V gene encodes CDR1 MNHNS and CDR2 SASEGT. Trimming removed 4 bases at V and 1 base at J, with 19 bases between. The CDR3 loop spans 18 amino acids. The CDR3 here is CASSAPDSFRRNTGELFF. The CDR3 region has the DNA TGTGCCAGCAGTGCTCCCGACTCGTTCAGGAGGAACACCGGGGAGCTGTTTTTT.